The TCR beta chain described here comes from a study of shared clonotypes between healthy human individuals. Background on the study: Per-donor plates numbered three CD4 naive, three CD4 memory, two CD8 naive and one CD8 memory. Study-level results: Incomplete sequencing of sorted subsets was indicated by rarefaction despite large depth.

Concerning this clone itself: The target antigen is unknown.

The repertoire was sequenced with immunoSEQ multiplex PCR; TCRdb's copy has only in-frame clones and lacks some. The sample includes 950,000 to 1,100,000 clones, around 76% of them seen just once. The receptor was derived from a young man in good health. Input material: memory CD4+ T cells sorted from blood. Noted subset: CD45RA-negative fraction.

CDR3 region: CASSFRLAHTGELFF. CDR3 sequence (DNA): TGTGCCAGCAGCTTTCGACTAGCTCACACCGGGGAGCTGTTTTTT. The chain is built from TRBV7-2 and TRBJ2-2; 7 nucleotides line up with TRBD2. From germline, CDR1 is SGHTA and CDR2 FQGNSA. The CDR3 length is 15 residues. After removal of 3 bases from V and 3 bases from J, the junction contained 4 bases not matched to a gene.